The 32 T cell receptor beta chains below were found in one sample sequenced in a study of circulating tumor DNA in untreated peripheral T-cell lymphoma. The method was immunoSEQ multiplex PCR; TCRdb's version includes in-frame clones alone and lacks a portion of them. The sample includes fewer than 9,000 clones, roughly four fifths of them seen just once. Sequences were obtained from tumor tissue. Receptors originate from a human donor with peripheral T-cell lymphoma.

The chain employs TRBV19 and TRBJ1-4; weak D call: TRBD1 (5 bases). Trimming took 6 bases from V and 8 from J, leaving 19 bases between them. CDR1 and CDR2 (germline): LNHDA, SQIVND (reference sequence). The CDR3 contains 15 residues. The CDR3 nucleotides read TGTGCCAGTAGCAACCTGGGACGGATGGGCGAAAAACTGTTTTTT. It yields the protein CASSNLGRMGEKLFF.

This sequence joins TRBV15 and TRBJ2-3, with 8 nucleotides matching TRBD2. Germline V lookup: CDR1 LNHNV, CDR2 YYDKDF (reference sequence). After removal of 5 bases from V and 2 bases from J, the junction contained 6 bases not matched to a gene. The CDR3 contains 15 residues. The CDR3 protein is CATSVSGGPTDTQYF. CDR3 nucleotides: TGTGCCACCAGCGTCAGCGGGGGCCCCACAGATACGCAGTATTTT.

This chain connects TRBV30 to TRBJ1-3; D is ambiguous. Germline CDR1 reads GTSNPN; CDR2 reads SVGIG (reference sequence). The length of the CDR3 is 15 residues. With 0 bases removed from V and 2 bases from J, the gap between germline ends came to 11 bases. CDR3: CAWSVTVNPGNTIYF. The CDR3 DNA follows: TGTGCCTGGAGTGTCACAGTCAACCCTGGAAACACCATATATTTT.

A single count supports this clone. The V call is TRBV5-1, the J call TRBJ1-1; TRBD1 might be the D (6 bases). Between the trimmed V and J ends, which lost 0 bases and 2 bases, there was a span of 11 bases. The CDR3 totals 15 residues. Germline assignment: CDR1 SGHRS and CDR2 YFSETQ. CDR3 residues: CASSLDSRGNTEAFF. In nucleotides, the CDR3 is TGCGCCAGCAGCTTGGATTCCAGGGGAAACACTGAAGCTTTCTTT.

The chain links TRBV19 to TRBJ1-5; TRBD1 agrees at 7 bases. V shed 10 bases, J shed 2 bases, and the junction held 8 bases outside the gene matches. CDR1 is LNHDA, CDR2 SQIVND, per germline (reference sequence). The CDR3 covers 14 residues. The CDR3, as DNA: TGTGCCACCAAGGACAGGTCGGGCAATCAGCCCCAGCATTTT. It yields the protein CATKDRSGNQPQHF.

The J gene is TRBJ1-5, the V gene TRBV11-3; D gene uncertain. Germline V gives CDR1 SGHNT, CDR2 YENEEA. CDR3 length equals 15 residues. Trimming took off 3 bases at V and 2 bases at J, with 11 bases between the two ends. As DNA, the CDR3 is TGTGCCAGCAGCTTTGGGTCCCTAGGCAATCAGCCCCAGCATTTT. Protein sequence: CASSFGSLGNQPQHF.

The chain couples TRBV7-5 to TRBJ2-1; TRBD1, the D gene given by the table, was not confirmed from the DNA. TRBV7-5 has pseudogene status. This CDR3 is 15 amino acids long. This chain's CDR3 is CASSLRQGLVNEQFF. The DNA for the CDR3 is TGTGCCAGCAGCTTGAGACAGGGGTTAGTCAATGAGCAGTTCTTC.

In DNA, the CDR3 is TGTGCCATCACCAGCGGGGGGGTAGATACGCAGTATTTT. This translates into CAITSGGVDTQYF. The rearrangement joins TRBV10-3 to TRBJ2-3; 10 nucleotides align to TRBD2. With 7 bases clipped from V and 5 bases from J, the junction kept 3 bases outside the gene matches. The CDR3 loop spans 13 amino acids. Germline V lookup: CDR1 ENHRY, CDR2 SYGVKD.

CDR3 protein: CASSQVKDTQYF. CDR3 nucleotide sequence: TGCGCCAGCAGCCAAGTGAAAGATACGCAGTATTTT. The chain is built from TRBV1 and TRBJ2-3. TRBV1 is reported as a pseudogene. The CDR3 runs 12 residues.

This chain's CDR3 is CASSPFGDGKRVEQYF. CDR3 nucleotides: TGTGCCAGCAGCCCCTTCGGGGACGGCAAGCGAGTCGAGCAGTACTTC. The genes are TRBV11-3 and TRBJ2-7, with D perhaps TRBD1 or TRBD2 (5 bases each). Trimming shortened V by 5 bases and J by 6 bases, and 23 bases separated the two germline ends. The germline V gene encodes CDR1 SGHNT and CDR2 YENEEA. CDR3 length equals 16 residues. Combining the CDR3 with reference TRBV11-3 and TRBJ2-7 gives the whole variable domain EAGVVQSPRYKIIEKKQPVAFWCNPISGHNTLYWYLQNLGQGPELLIRYENEEAVDDSQLPKDRFSAERLKGVDSTLKIQPAELGDSAVYLCASSPFGDGKRVEQYFGPGTRLTVT.

The chain combines TRBV29-1 with TRBJ2-7; D might be TRBD2 (6 bases). Germline V lookup: CDR1 SQVTM, CDR2 ANQGSEA. The CDR3 totals 12 residues. With 4 bases removed from V and 5 bases from J, the gap between germline ends came to 12 bases. The CDR3, as DNA: TGCAGCGTTGCTGGGGACTCGGACGAGCAGTACTTC. It specifies CSVAGDSDEQYF.

The J gene is TRBJ1-1, the V gene TRBV4-1, with 9 bases matching TRBD1. V trimming: 6 bases; J trimming: 4 bases; junction bases outside the gene matches: 6. The CDR3 spans 14 residues. CDR1 is MGHRA and CDR2 is YSYEKL in the germline V gene. Here the CDR3 reads CASSPQGAGTEAFF. CDR3 nucleotide sequence: TGCGCCAGCAGTCCACAGGGGGCCGGCACTGAAGCTTTCTTT.

The V call is TRBV30, the J call TRBJ1-2, with 8 bases aligning to TRBD1. CDR1 GTSNPN and CDR2 SVGIG come from the germline V gene (reference sequence). V lost 4 bases to trimming and J lost 2 bases; unmatched junction nucleotides: 6. The CDR3 runs 14 residues. In DNA, the CDR3 is TGTGCCTGGACTCTGACAGGGGAGAACTATGGCTACACCTTC. This gives the protein CAWTLTGENYGYTF.

The rearrangement joins TRBV11-3 to TRBJ1-3; a weak D match, TRBD1 (6 bases). Trimming cost V 5 bases and J 4 bases, with 21 bases left between them. The CDR3 loop spans 17 amino acids. Germline values: CDR1 SGHNT, CDR2 YENEEA. CDR3 nucleotides: TGTGCCAGCAGCGTATCACCGGGACACCTAACGGGAAACACCATATATTTT. Translated: CASSVSPGHLTGNTIYF.

The chain employs TRBV6-8 and TRBJ1-1; TRBD1 matches 7 bases. J was trimmed by 9 bases and V by 0 bases; bases with no gene match: 1. The CDR3 is made up of 12 amino acids. Germline-derived CDR1 and CDR2 are MNHGY and SAAAGT. CDR3 in DNA: TGTGCCAGCAGTTACTCGACAGGGAAAGCTTTCTTT. Protein product: CASSYSTGKAFF.

The DNA of the CDR3 is TGTGCCAGCAGTGCCGGGACAGTGATTGAAGCTTTCTTT. Translated, it gives CASSAGTVIEAFF. This chain connects TRBV6-8 to TRBJ1-1, with 7 positions matching TRBD1. Germline CDR1 reads MNHGY; CDR2 reads SAAAGT. The CDR3 length is 13 residues. J lost 7 bases, V lost 5 bases, and 7 bases had no gene match.

The V call is TRBV1, the J call TRBJ1-4; no DNA check was done on the table's D call, TRBD1. TRBV1 counts as a pseudogene. The CDR3 sequence is 19 residues long. CDR3: CASSQDPGTAMGMYEKLFF. In DNA, the CDR3 is TGCGCCAGCAGCCAAGATCCTGGGACAGCCATGGGAATGTATGAAAAACTGTTTTTT.

The gene calls are TRBV19 and TRBJ2-7; D perhaps matches TRBD2 (6 bases). V was trimmed by 1 base and J by 6 bases, leaving 16 bases between them. CDR1 is LNHDA, CDR2 SQIVND, per germline (reference sequence). CDR3 length: 15 amino acids. CDR3 in DNA: TGTGCCAGTAGTATAGGTGCAGGACTAACTTCCGAGCAGTACTTC. Encoded protein: CASSIGAGLTSEQYF.

The chain links TRBV18 to TRBJ1-4; 8 bases match TRBD1. Losses at the gene ends were 1 base for V and 8 bases for J; bases not matched to a gene: 6. CDR1 KGHSH and CDR2 LQKENI come from the germline V gene. CDR3 size: 15 residues. The CDR3 nucleotides read TGTGCCAGCTCACCACTTACAGGGGGACGGGAAAAACTGTTTTTT. Translated, it gives CASSPLTGGREKLFF.

The chain combines TRBV11-3 with TRBJ1-6; the D is unclear. The CDR3 loop spans 16 amino acids. The V end was cut by 0 bases, the J end by 3 bases, with 9 bases between. The germline gives CDR1 SGHNT, CDR2 YENEEA. This CDR3 reads CASSLEAPYYNSPLHF. The CDR3 nucleotides read TGTGCCAGCAGCTTAGAGGCTCCATACTATAATTCACCCCTCCACTTT.

The genes are TRBV15 and TRBJ2-5, with 13 bases identical to TRBD2. J was trimmed by 5 bases and V by 5 bases; bases with no gene match: 5. The CDR3 contains 15 residues. Germline V gene data show CDR1 as LNHNV and CDR2 as YYDKDF (reference sequence). The CDR3 is CATSVGLAGVETQYF. As DNA, the CDR3 is TGTGCCACCAGCGTCGGACTAGCGGGGGTGGAGACCCAGTACTTC.

The chain is built from TRBV27 and TRBJ1-2, with D perhaps matching TRBD1 (5 bases). The V gene's germline CDR1 is MNHEY and CDR2 SMNVEV (reference sequence). The V gene lost 3 bases and the J gene lost 0 bases, with 11 bases spanning the gap. The CDR3 length is 15 residues. The CDR3 DNA reads TGTGCCAGCAGTTTGACAGTTATACCTAACTATGGCTACACCTTC. This translates into CASSLTVIPNYGYTF.

This chain uses TRBV29-1 with TRBJ2-3, with 9 bases fitting TRBD1. Germline V lookup: CDR1 SQVTM, CDR2 ANQGSEA. The CDR3 runs 17 residues. After removal of 3 bases from V and 0 bases from J, the junction contained 10 bases not matched to a gene. Here the CDR3 reads CSVDSGGDRASTDTQYF. CDR3 coding DNA: TGCAGCGTTGACTCCGGAGGGGACAGGGCTAGCACAGATACGCAGTATTTT.

The chain joins TRBV11-3 to TRBJ1-1, with a tentative D call TRBD1 (5 bases). Germline CDR1 and CDR2: SGHNT and YENEEA. This CDR3 comprises 15 residues. Trimming left V 7 bases short and J 1 base short, with 16 bases between. CDR3: CASTVTRGQNTEAFF. In DNA form, the CDR3 reads TGTGCCAGCACCGTCACGAGGGGCCAGAACACTGAAGCTTTCTTT.

The gene calls are TRBV19 and TRBJ2-2; tentatively, D is TRBD1 (6 bases). The CDR3 loop spans 14 amino acids. V lost 7 bases and J lost 3, with 12 bases in between. Germline lookup yields CDR1 LNHDA and CDR2 SQIVND (reference sequence). DNA for the CDR3: TGTGCCAGTACCGGACAGTACTACACCGGGGAGCTGTTTTTT. The encoded protein is CASTGQYYTGELFF. The entire variable domain, with the rest obtained from reference TRBV19 and TRBJ2-2, is as follows: DGGITQSPKYLFRKEGQNVTLSCEQNLNHDAMYWYRQDPGQGLRLIYYSQIVNDFQKGDIAEGYSVSREKKESFPLTVTSAQKNPTAFYLCASTGQYYTGELFFGEGSRLTVL.

The chain combines TRBV30 with TRBJ2-5; 8 positions agree with TRBD1. V dropped 0 bases and J dropped 4; count of bases not matched to a gene: 10. There are 16 residues in the CDR3. Germline lookup yields CDR1 GTSNPN and CDR2 SVGIG (reference sequence). CDR3 loop: CAWSVPGRGRGETQYF. Here the CDR3 DNA reads TGTGCCTGGAGTGTACCCGGCAGGGGGCGAGGAGAGACCCAGTACTTC.

This chain connects TRBV19 to TRBJ2-1; 9 positions match TRBD2. From germline, CDR1 is LNHDA and CDR2 SQIVND (reference sequence). The CDR3 spans 13 residues. V shed 7 bases and J 4 bases; nucleotides not matched to a gene: 2. DNA of the CDR3: TGTGCCAGTACGCGGGGGGGATACAATGAGCAGTTCTTC. Translation: CASTRGGYNEQFF.

The rearrangement uses TRBV18 and TRBJ1-5; perhaps TRBD1 as D (5 bases). V lost 0 bases and J lost 2, with 11 bases in between. The CDR3 has 16 amino acids. Germline CDR1 and CDR2: KGHSH and LQKENI. The CDR3 loop is CASSPPSQGRNQPQHF. In DNA form, the CDR3 reads TGTGCCAGCTCACCACCGTCTCAGGGACGCAATCAGCCCCAGCATTTT. Full variable domain (rest looked up from reference TRBV18 and TRBJ1-5): NAGVMQNPRHLVRRRGQEARLRCSPMKGHSHVYWYRQLPEEGLKFMVYLQKENIIDESGMPKERFSAEFPKEGPSILRIQQVVRGDSAAYFCASSPPSQGRNQPQHFGDGTRLSIL.

The chain is built from TRBV29-1 and TRBJ1-1; D is ambiguous. CDR3 length equals 13 residues. Germline V gives CDR1 SQVTM, CDR2 ANQGSEA. V lost 6 bases and J 0 bases, leaving 11 bases between the germline ends. The CDR3 nucleotides read TGCAGCGTGTGGGCCACTCTGAACACTGAAGCTTTCTTT. Its translation: CSVWATLNTEAFF.

This clone was counted a single time. This sequence joins TRBV30 and TRBJ1-1; D remains ambiguous. Germline loops: CDR1 GTSNPN, CDR2 SVGIG (reference sequence). V lost 0 bases, J lost 3 bases, and 8 bases lay in between. CDR3 length: 13 residues. For the CDR3, the DNA is TGTGCCTGGAGTGTATGGCAGGACACTGAAGCTTTCTTT. This translates into CAWSVWQDTEAFF.

The V gene is TRBV19, the J gene TRBJ1-1; D is undetermined. V was pared by 4 bases and J by 7 bases, with 7 bases between. Germline CDR1 LNHDA, CDR2 SQIVND (reference sequence). The CDR3 loop spans 11 amino acids. The CDR3 sequence is CASSKIGEAFF. The CDR3 coding sequence is TGTGCCAGTAGTAAAATAGGTGAAGCTTTCTTT. Together with reference TRBV19 and TRBJ1-1, the CDR3 gives the full variable domain: DGGITQSPKYLFRKEGQNVTLSCEQNLNHDAMYWYRQDPGQGLRLIYYSQIVNDFQKGDIAEGYSVSREKKESFPLTVTSAQKNPTAFYLCASSKIGEAFFGQGTRLTVV.

V usage is TRBV7-5 and J usage is TRBJ2-4; the tabulated D call, TRBD1, remains unverified against the DNA. TRBV7-5 is deemed a pseudogene. CDR3 length: 14 residues. CDR3 in DNA: TGTGCCAGCAGCGACAACAGGGATGGCAACATTCAGTACTTC. Its translation is CASSDNRDGNIQYF.